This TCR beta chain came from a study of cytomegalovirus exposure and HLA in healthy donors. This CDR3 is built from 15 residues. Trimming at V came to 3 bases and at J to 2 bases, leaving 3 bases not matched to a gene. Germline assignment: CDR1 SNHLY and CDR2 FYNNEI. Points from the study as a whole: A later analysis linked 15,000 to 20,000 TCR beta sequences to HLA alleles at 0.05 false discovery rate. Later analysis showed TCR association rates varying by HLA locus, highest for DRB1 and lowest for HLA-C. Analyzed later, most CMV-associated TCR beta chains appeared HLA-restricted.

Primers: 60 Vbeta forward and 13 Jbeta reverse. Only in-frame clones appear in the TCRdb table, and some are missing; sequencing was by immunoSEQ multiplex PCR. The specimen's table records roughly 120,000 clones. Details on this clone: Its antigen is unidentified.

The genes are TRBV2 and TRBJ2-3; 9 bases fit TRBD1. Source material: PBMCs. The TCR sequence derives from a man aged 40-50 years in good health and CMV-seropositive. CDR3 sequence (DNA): TGTGCCAGCAGTGATGGACAGGGGAACACAGATACGCAGTATTTT. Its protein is CASSDGQGNTDTQYF.